This TCR beta chain was identified in a study of CXCR3-negative and CXCR3-positive naive CD8 T cells. Study overall: Libraries each contributed about 1.5 +/- 0.3 million TRB reads, for around 150 million in total. Study-level results: For CXCR3-positive naive cells, TRB CDR3s were more hydrophobic than those of CXCR3-negative naive cells. Whereas both naive subsets had comparably high diversity, memory CD8+ cells had much lower diversity. Whereas memory cells differed, naive CXCR3-negative and CXCR3-positive cells shared similar TRBV-TRBJ usage. Surface CD5 was comparable between naive subsets; TCR strength was inferred from TRB CDR3 properties.

The germline V gene has CDR1 DFQATT and CDR2 SNEGSKA (reference sequence). The CDR3 runs 14 residues. About this clonotype: The antigen is undetermined.

Via 5' RACE with UMI labels, TRB cDNA libraries were prepared. TCRdb reprocessed the 5' RACE reads; each CDR3 protein has one entry and no DNA is given. The sample totals approximately 140,000 distinct CDR3 sequences. The chain combines TRBV20-1 with TRBJ2-4; TCRdb reports TRBD1, a call that lacks DNA to check it against. The origin of this receptor is a human donor in good health. Some clones in this sample may be carry-over from other donors' samples. Sequencing was carried out using naive CXCR3+ CD8+ T cells from blood. Subset meaning: CD45RO-CCR7+CD27+CD95- naive CD8+ T cells expressing CXCR3 (TNR3+). The CDR3 is CSATGGEAKNIQYF.